The sequence of this TCR beta chain was determined in a study of blood T cell repertoires in COVID-19. Background on the study: PBMCs, B-cell-depleted T cells, or T cells provided the cDNA or gDNA that made up the material.

This CDR3 is 15 amino acids long. Germline trimming cut 6 bases from V and 2 bases from J; bases unmatched to any gene: 4. Germline V gives CDR1 MNHEY, CDR2 SVGAGI. Source study methods: Researchers report that nucleated cell counts were estimated from reference gene primer amplification. Profiled with immunoSEQ multiplex PCR; TCRdb holds only in-frame clones, not every one. V and J calls and clone size are given by that table; D and trimming were obtained from the DNA. Of tens of thousands of clones in the sample, 89% were seen once. The chain combines TRBV6-5 with TRBJ2-1; TRBD1 matches at 10 bases. This TCR was recovered from a human donor with acute or convalescent COVID-19. The donor label of this sample is uncertain. The sample consisted of peripheral blood. The DNA of the CDR3 is TGTGCCAGCAGCCCGACAGGGGGCGCCTACAATGAGCAGTTCTTC. Translating it yields CASSPTGGAYNEQFF.